The text below deals with one TCR beta chain. Its antigen is currently unknown. These data come from a study of T cell repertoires in cytomegalovirus infection. This CDR3 region has 14 residues. Per the germline V gene, CDR1 is MDHEN and CDR2 is SYDVKM. Germline trimming cut 8 bases from V and 4 bases from J; bases unmatched to any gene: 9. Via MiXCR, TCRdb re-called the reads, giving one row per CDR3 protein. The sample lists about 150,000 distinct CDR3 sequences, 23% occurring once. Whole-study results and caveats: Dominating the ex vivo response were HLA-C-restricted CMV-specific TCR beta clonotypes.

The chain carries TRBV28 and TRBJ2-3, with 7 bases matching TRBD1. Sequenced: PBMCs. The receptor was derived from a human donor in good health (CMV status not recorded). Some clones in this sample may be carry-over from other donors' samples. The CDR3 protein is CASLQGSAADTQYF. CDR3 coding DNA: TGTGCCAGCTTACAGGGGAGTGCAGCAGATACGCAGTATTTT.